These 19 T cell receptor beta chains share one sample of origin, sequenced in a study of cytomegalovirus exposure and HLA in healthy donors. With 60 Vbeta and 13 Jbeta primers, the PCR was carried out. The assay was immunoSEQ multiplex PCR, and TCRdb's table has in-frame clones only and misses some. The sample shows about 170,000 clones, roughly 81% of them seen only once. The sample consisted of PBMCs. These receptors came from a girl aged 5 to 17 in good health and CMV-seropositive.

The CDR3 region is CASSPRQGTYNEQFF. In DNA, the CDR3 is TGTGCCAGCAGCCCCCGACAGGGGACCTACAATGAGCAGTTCTTC. The rearrangement uses TRBV14 and TRBJ2-1; the match to TRBD1 covers 8 bases. CDR1 is SGHDN, CDR2 FVKESK, per germline. V lost 4 bases, J lost 2 bases, and 4 bases stayed unmatched. The CDR3 spans 15 residues.

The sample holds one count of this clone. The chain uses TRBV2 and TRBJ1-3, with D perhaps TRBD1 (6 bases). Germline lookup yields CDR1 SNHLY and CDR2 FYNNEI. This CDR3 comprises 15 residues. The V end lost 7 bases, the J end lost 0 bases, and 13 bases lay between the germline ends. The CDR3 is CASMTGASSGNTIYF. In nucleotides, the CDR3 is TGTGCCAGCATGACAGGAGCCAGCTCTGGAAACACCATATATTTT.

The chain carries TRBV6-5 and TRBJ1-4; 7 bases agree with TRBD1. Trimming at V came to 2 bases and at J to 3 bases, leaving 3 bases not matched to a gene. The CDR3 has 15 residues. Germline-derived CDR1 and CDR2 are MNHEY and SVGAGI. The CDR3 DNA reads TGTGCCAGCAGTTACCTGGGACAGCCTAATGAAAAACTGTTTTTT. Protein: CASSYLGQPNEKLFF.

This rearrangement joins TRBV11-3 to TRBJ1-1; D possibly corresponds to TRBD1 (5 bases). Trimming pared 4 bases from V and 5 bases from J, leaving 11 bases between. The CDR3 covers 13 residues. Germline values: CDR1 SGHNT, CDR2 YENEEA. The CDR3 DNA reads as TGTGCCAGCAGCTCCAACCAGGGTACTGAAGCTTTCTTT. The encoded protein is CASSSNQGTEAFF.

The V gene is TRBV11-3, the J gene TRBJ1-3; D is possibly TRBD1 (5 bases). The CDR3 is 12 amino acids. V was shortened by 5 bases and J by 5 bases, with 7 bases between the two germline ends. Germline CDR1 is SGHNT and CDR2 is YENEEA. The CDR3, as DNA: TGTGCCAGCAGCAGACAGAGAAACACCATATATTTT. Its protein is CASSRQRNTIYF.

This clone was detected once. The chain combines TRBV21-1 with TRBJ2-7; no check of the table's D call, TRBD1, against the DNA was made. TRBV21-1 constitutes a pseudogene. This CDR3 has 13 residues. Written as DNA, the CDR3 is TGTGCCAGCAGCACGACAGGACGCTACGAGCAGTACTTC. Translation: CASSTTGRYEQYF.

V gene TRBV9 combines with J gene TRBJ2-1, with 9 bases aligning to TRBD1. Germline V gene lookup returns CDR1 SGDLS and CDR2 YYNGEE. The junction had 7 bases not matched to a gene; V was cut back by 0 bases and J by 0 bases. This CDR3 spans 18 amino acids. CDR3 nucleotides: TGTGCCAGCAGCGTAGGCCCGGGGACAGGGAGCTCCTACAATGAGCAGTTCTTC. Translated: CASSVGPGTGSSYNEQFF.

The chain is built from TRBV18 and TRBJ1-2; possible D gene TRBD1, 5 bases. CDR3 length equals 17 residues. CDR1 is KGHSH, CDR2 LQKENI, per germline. Deletions cut 3 bases from V and 4 bases from J, with 21 bases between. The CDR3 DNA reads TGTGCCAGCTCACCTACAGGCCAGCCTCAAATATCCTATGGCTACACCTTC. This codes for CASSPTGQPQISYGYTF.

The chain joins TRBV4-2 to TRBJ2-3, with 10 bases lining up with TRBD2. The CDR3 has 16 residues. The germline gives CDR1 LGHNA, CDR2 YNFKEQ. The J segment lost 4 bases and the V segment lost 1 base, leaving 5 bases of the junction unmatched. The CDR3 protein is CASSQGSSGGADTQYF. The DNA of the CDR3 is TGTGCCAGCAGCCAAGGTTCTAGCGGGGGAGCAGATACGCAGTATTTT.

The chain couples TRBV29-1 to TRBJ2-7, with TRBD1 identical over 7 bases. V shed 7 bases, J shed 0 bases, and the junction held 3 bases outside the gene matches. The CDR3 is made up of 12 amino acids. From germline, CDR1 is SQVTM and CDR2 ANQGSEA. CDR3 loop: CSGRDSSYEQYF. CDR3 nucleotide sequence: TGCAGCGGCCGGGACAGCTCCTACGAGCAGTACTTC.

On this clone itself: This CDR3 is missing its conserved last phenylalanine or tryptophan, likely due to a read error. The V and J genes are TRBV11-2 and TRBJ2-7; 10 bases align to TRBD1. The CDR3 loop spans 14 amino acids. With V trimmed by 3 bases and J by 3 bases, 2 bases remained unmatched. Germline values: CDR1 SGHAT, CDR2 FQNNGV. CDR3 DNA sequence: TGTGCCAGCAGCTTGACAGGGGGCGGCTACGAGCAGTACCTC. This encodes CASSLTGGGYEQYL.

The J gene is TRBJ1-5, the V gene TRBV19; D is perhaps TRBD1 (6 bases). The CDR3 is 15 amino acids. The V gene lost 3 bases and the J gene lost 1 base, with 10 bases spanning the gap. Germline loops: CDR1 LNHDA, CDR2 SQIVND (reference sequence). For the CDR3, the DNA is TGTGCCAGTAGTATCCCCAGGGGAAGCAATCAGCCCCAGCATTTT. Its protein is CASSIPRGSNQPQHF.

The chain couples TRBV12-5 to TRBJ1-4; 8 positions match TRBD1. CDR1 LGHNT and CDR2 FRNRAP come from the germline V gene. The CDR3 sequence is 15 residues long. Trimming removed 0 bases from V and 5 bases from J; junction bases left unmatched: 2. DNA for the CDR3: TGTGCTAGTGGTTTGGTAGGACAGGGAAATGAAAAACTGTTTTTT. Translating gives CASGLVGQGNEKLFF.

The chain links TRBV4-1 to TRBJ1-1, with D perhaps TRBD1 (6 bases). This CDR3 has 17 amino acids. CDR1 MGHRA and CDR2 YSYEKL come from the germline V gene. V lost 1 base, J lost 2 bases, and 17 bases lay in between. The CDR3 nucleotides are TGCGCCAGCAGCCAAGCGGAAAGGGAGACAGGAAACACTGAAGCTTTCTTT. Protein: CASSQAERETGNTEAFF.

This clone was observed a few times. The chain links TRBV7-6 to TRBJ1-1, with D possibly TRBD1 on 5 matching bases. The CDR3 sequence is 12 residues long. CDR1 is SGHVS and CDR2 is FNYEAQ in the germline V gene. V gave up 3 bases and J gave up 8 bases, with 10 bases separating them. The CDR3 coding sequence is TGTGCCAGCAGCTTGGGGACTGGCGAAGCTTTCTTT. This sequence encodes CASSLGTGEAFF.

V is TRBV5-1 and J is TRBJ1-1, with D perhaps TRBD1 (6 bases). This CDR3 comprises 13 residues. Trimming cost V 0 bases and J 9 bases, with 12 bases left between them. Germline V lookup: CDR1 SGHRS, CDR2 YFSETQ. The CDR3 coding sequence is TGCGCCAGCAGCTTGGCCCCAGGGGAGCAAGCTTTCTTT. Its protein product is CASSLAPGEQAFF.

The gene calls are TRBV2 and TRBJ2-1; 8 bases align to TRBD2. After removal of 6 bases from V and 6 bases from J, the junction contained 10 bases not matched to a gene. The CDR3 loop spans 15 amino acids. Per germline, CDR1 SNHLY and CDR2 FYNNEI. CDR3: CASRLNGGGLNEQFF. In nucleotides, the CDR3 is TGTGCCAGCAGATTAAACGGGGGGGGACTCAATGAGCAGTTCTTC.

This rearrangement joins TRBV6-1 to TRBJ2-5; D is uncertain. CDR1 and CDR2 (germline): MNHNS, SASEGT. The V and J ends lost 4 bases and 5 bases respectively, with 14 bases between them. This CDR3 spans 14 amino acids. CDR3 nucleotides: TGTGCCAGCAGTGGGGCTTCTGGTCCGGAGACCCAGTACTTC. It codes for CASSGASGPETQYF.

The chain carries TRBV6-1 and TRBJ2-1, with a possible D match to TRBD1 (5 bases). Deletions cut 6 bases from V and 5 bases from J, with 11 bases between. Germline CDR1 reads MNHNS; CDR2 reads SASEGT. This CDR3 has 13 residues. The CDR3 DNA reads TGTGCCAGCAGCGATGACAGTCACAATGAGCAGTTCTTC. Translating gives CASSDDSHNEQFF.